The entry below gives a single T cell receptor beta chain sequence along with its context. Healthy bone marrow donors supplied every sample. At sampling all donors were nominally healthy, likely with unrecorded immune exposures. The data are from a study of cytomegalovirus exposure and HLA in healthy donors. The trim removed 3 bases at V and 2 bases at J, leaving 6 bases unmatched. Germline assignment: CDR1 MDHEN and CDR2 SYDVKM. The CDR3 is 15 residues long. With 60 Vbeta and 13 Jbeta primers, the PCR was carried out. Repertoires were generated with immunoSEQ multiplex PCR, while TCRdb's copy carries only in-frame clones and drops some. Seen here are 90,000 to 100,000 clones, approximately 76% observed once, and the top ten hold 1.5% to 2.5%.

Sequencing was carried out using PBMCs. The V and J genes are TRBV28 and TRBJ1-1; 7 bases align to TRBD1. This TCR came from a man aged 40-55 years in good health and CMV-seronegative. In nucleotides, the CDR3 is TGTGCCAGCAGTTTGCTTCAGGGGGGTAACACTGAAGCTTTCTTT. It is translated as CASSLLQGGNTEAFF.